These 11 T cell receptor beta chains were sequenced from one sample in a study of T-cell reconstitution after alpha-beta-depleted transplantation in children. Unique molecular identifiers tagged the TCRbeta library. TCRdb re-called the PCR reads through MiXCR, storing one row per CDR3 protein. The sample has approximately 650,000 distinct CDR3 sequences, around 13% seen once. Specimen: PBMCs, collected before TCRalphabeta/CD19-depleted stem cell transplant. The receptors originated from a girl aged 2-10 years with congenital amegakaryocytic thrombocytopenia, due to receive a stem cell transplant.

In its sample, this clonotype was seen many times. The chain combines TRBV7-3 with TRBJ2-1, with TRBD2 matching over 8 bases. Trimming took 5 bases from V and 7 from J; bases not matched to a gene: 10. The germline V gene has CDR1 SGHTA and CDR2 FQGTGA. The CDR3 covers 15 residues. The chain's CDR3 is CASSHGLALGNEQFF. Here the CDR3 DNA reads TGTGCCAGCAGCCACGGACTAGCTTTGGGGAATGAGCAGTTCTTC.

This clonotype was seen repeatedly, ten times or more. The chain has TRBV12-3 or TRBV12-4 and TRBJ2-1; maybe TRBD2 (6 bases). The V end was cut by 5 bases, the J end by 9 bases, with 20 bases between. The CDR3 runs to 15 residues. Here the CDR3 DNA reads TGTGCCAGCAGTATCCTGGGGGGTAGCGGCCCTGAGCAGTTCTTC. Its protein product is CASSILGGSGPEQFF.

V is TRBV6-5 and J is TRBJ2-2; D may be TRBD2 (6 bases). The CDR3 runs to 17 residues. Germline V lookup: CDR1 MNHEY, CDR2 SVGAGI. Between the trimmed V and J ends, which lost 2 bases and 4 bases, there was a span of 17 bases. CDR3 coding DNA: TGTGCCAGCAGTTACGGATCCGGAGGGCCGTTCACCGGGGAGCTGTTTTTT. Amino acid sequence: CASSYGSGGPFTGELFF.

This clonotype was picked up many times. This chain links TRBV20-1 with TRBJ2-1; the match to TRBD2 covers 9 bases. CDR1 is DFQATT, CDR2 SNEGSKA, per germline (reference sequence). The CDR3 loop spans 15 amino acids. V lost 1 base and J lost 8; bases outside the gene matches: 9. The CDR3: CSARGLREGLDEQFF. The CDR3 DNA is TGCAGTGCTAGAGGGTTGCGGGAGGGCCTCGATGAGCAGTTCTTC.

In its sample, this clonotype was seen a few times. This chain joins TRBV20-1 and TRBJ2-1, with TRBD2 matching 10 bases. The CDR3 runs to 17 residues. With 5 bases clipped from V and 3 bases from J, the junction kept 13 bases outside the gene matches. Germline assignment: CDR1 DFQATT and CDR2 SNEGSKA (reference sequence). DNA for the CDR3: TGCAGTGCTCGGTCTAGCGGGAGCAAGAGAGTCTACAATGAGCAGTTCTTC. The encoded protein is CSARSSGSKRVYNEQFF.

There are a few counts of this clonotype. Here the CDR3 reads CASSQARLAVETQYF. DNA for the CDR3: TGTGCCAGCAGCCAAGCTAGACTAGCGGTAGAGACCCAGTACTTC. The chain employs TRBV4-2 and TRBJ2-5; 9 bases map to TRBD2. This CDR3 is built from 15 residues. J lost 4 bases, V lost 1 base, and 4 bases had no gene match. Germline lookup yields CDR1 LGHNA and CDR2 YNFKEQ.

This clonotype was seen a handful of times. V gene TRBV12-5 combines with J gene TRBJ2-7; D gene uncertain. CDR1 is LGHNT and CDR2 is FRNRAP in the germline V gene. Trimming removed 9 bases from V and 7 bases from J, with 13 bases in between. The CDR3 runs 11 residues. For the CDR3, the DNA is TGTGCTAGCAAAAATGCTGGGGAGCAGTACTTC. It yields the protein CASKNAGEQYF.

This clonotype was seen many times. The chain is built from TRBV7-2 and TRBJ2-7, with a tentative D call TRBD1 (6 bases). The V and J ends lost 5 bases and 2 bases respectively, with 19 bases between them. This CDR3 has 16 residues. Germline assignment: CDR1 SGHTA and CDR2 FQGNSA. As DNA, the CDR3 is TGTGCCAGCAGCCTGATGACCGGACAGCCGACCTACGAGCAGTACTTC. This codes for CASSLMTGQPTYEQYF.

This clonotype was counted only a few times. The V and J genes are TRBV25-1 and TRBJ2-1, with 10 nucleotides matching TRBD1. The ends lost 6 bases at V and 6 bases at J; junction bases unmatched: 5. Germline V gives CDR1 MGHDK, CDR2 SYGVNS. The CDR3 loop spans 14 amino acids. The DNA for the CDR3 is TGTGCCAGCAGAGGACAGGGGGGTTTCAATGAGCAGTTCTTC. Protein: CASRGQGGFNEQFF.

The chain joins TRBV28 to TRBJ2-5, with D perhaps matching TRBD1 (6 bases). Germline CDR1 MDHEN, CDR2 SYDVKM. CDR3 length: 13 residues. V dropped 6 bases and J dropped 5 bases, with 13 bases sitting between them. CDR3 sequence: CASRSTGQETQYF. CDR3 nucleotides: TGTGCCAGCAGATCCACAGGGCAGGAGACCCAGTACTTC.

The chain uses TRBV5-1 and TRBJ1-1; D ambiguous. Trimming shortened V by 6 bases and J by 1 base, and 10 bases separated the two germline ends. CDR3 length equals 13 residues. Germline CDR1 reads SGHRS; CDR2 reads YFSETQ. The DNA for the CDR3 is TGCGCCAGCACCCGGCCCCCGAACACTGAAGCTTTCTTT. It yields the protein CASTRPPNTEAFF.